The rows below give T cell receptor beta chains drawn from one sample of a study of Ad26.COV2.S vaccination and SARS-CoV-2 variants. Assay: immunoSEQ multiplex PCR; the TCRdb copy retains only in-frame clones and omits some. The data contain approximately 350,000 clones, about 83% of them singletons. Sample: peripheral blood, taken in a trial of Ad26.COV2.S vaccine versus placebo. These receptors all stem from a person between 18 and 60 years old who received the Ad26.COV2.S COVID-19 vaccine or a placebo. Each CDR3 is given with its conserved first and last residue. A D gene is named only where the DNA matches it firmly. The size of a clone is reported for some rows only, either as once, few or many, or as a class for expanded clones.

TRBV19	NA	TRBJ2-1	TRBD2	CASRRLAVSYNEQFF	TGTGCCAGTAGGCGACTAGCGGTCTCCTACAATGAGCAGTTCTTC
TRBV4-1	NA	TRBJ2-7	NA	CASSQDQSSAGEQYF	TGCGCCAGCAGCCAAGATCAGAGTAGCGCGGGGGAGCAGTACTTC
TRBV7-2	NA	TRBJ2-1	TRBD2	CASSPRAGLAFNEQFF	TGTGCCAGCAGCCCGAGGGCGGGACTAGCTTTCAATGAGCAGTTCTTC
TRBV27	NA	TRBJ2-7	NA	CASSSQYYEQYF	TGTGCCAGCAGTTCCCAATACTACGAGCAGTACTTC
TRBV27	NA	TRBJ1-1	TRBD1	CASSWTGENTEAFF	TGTGCCAGCAGTTGGACAGGGGAGAACACTGAAGCTTTCTTT
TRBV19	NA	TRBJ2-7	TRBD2	CASSTGASGRSEQYF	TGTGCCAGTAGTACCGGGGCTAGCGGGAGAAGCGAGCAGTACTTC
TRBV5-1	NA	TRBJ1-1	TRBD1	CASSTTGGSREAFF	TGCGCCAGCAGCACCACAGGGGGATCGCGTGAAGCTTTCTTT
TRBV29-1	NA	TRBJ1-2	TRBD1	CSAGQGVQSGYTF	TGCAGCGCCGGACAGGGGGTCCAATCTGGCTACACCTTC
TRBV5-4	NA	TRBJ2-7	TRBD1	CASSSPDRATYEQYF	TGTGCCAGCAGCTCCCCGGACAGGGCCACCTACGAGCAGTACTTC
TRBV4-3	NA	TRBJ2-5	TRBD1	CASSLTGGRETQYF	TGCGCCAGCAGCCTTACAGGGGGTAGGGAGACCCAGTACTTC
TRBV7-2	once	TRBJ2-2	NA	CASSPFAGTTNTGELFF	TGTGCCAGCAGCCCCTTTGCGGGGACAACGAACACCGGGGAGCTGTTTTTT
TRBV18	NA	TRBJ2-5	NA	CASSPLHNPKETQYF	TGTGCCAGCTCACCCCTACATAACCCAAAAGAGACCCAGTACTTC
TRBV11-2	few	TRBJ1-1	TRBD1	CASSFKRGLLSMNTEAFF	TGTGCCAGCAGCTTTAAAAGGGGGCTTCTAAGTATGAACACTGAAGCTTTCTTT
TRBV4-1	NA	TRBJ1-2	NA	CASSQGQDYYGYTF	TGCGCCAGCAGCCAAGGACAGGATTACTATGGCTACACCTTC
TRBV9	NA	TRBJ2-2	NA	CASRGTGELFF	TGTGCCAGCAGAGGCACCGGGGAGCTGTTTTTT
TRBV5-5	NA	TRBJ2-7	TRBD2	CASSFVTGGSSYEQYF	TGTGCCAGCAGCTTCGTGACGGGCGGGAGCTCCTACGAGCAGTACTTC
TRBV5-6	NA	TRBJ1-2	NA	CASSLEGRYGYTF	TGTGCCAGCAGCTTGGAGGGGAGATATGGCTACACCTTC
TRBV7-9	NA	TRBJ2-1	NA	CASSSPPRGIDEQFF	TGTGCCAGCAGCTCACCCCCCCGGGGGATCGATGAGCAGTTCTTC
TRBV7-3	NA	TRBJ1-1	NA	CASSLTGGNTEAFF	TGTGCCAGCAGCTTAACAGGGGGGAACACTGAAGCTTTCTTT
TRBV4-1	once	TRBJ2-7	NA	CASSQGLDKGYEQYF	TGCGCCAGCAGCCAAGGACTGGACAAGGGGTACGAGCAGTACTTC
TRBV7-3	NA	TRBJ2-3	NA	CASSLGLRTTDTQYF	TGTGCCAGCAGCTTAGGGCTGAGGACTACAGATACGCAGTATTTT
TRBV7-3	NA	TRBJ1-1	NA	CASSLQGNTEAFF	TGTGCCAGCAGTTTACAGGGGAACACTGAAGCTTTCTTT
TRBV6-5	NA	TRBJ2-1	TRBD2	CASRKAGTNEQFF	TGTGCCAGCAGAAAAGCGGGAACAAATGAGCAGTTCTTC
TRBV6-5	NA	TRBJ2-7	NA	CASSYSAQGNEQYF	TGTGCCAGCAGTTACTCGGCGCAGGGGAACGAGCAGTACTTC
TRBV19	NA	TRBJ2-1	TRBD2	CASSMGLANEQFF	TGTGCCAGTAGTATGGGACTAGCAAATGAGCAGTTCTTC
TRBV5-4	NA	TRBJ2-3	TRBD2	CASSTSSTDTQYF	TGTGCCAGTTCGACTAGCAGCACAGATACGCAGTATTTT
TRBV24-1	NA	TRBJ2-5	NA	CATSDSDTLLNSYQETQYF	TGTGCCACCAGTGATTCCGACACCCTATTGAACTCATACCAAGAGACCCAGTACTTC
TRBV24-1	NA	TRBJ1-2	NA	CATSDPALDGYTF	TGTGCCACCAGTGATCCCGCCCTGGATGGCTACACCTTC
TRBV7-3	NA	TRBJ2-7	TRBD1	CASSLGTGDHEQYF	TGTGCCAGCAGCTTAGGGACAGGTGATCACGAGCAGTACTTC
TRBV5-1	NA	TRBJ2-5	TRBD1	CASSSMTGTQETQYF	TGCGCCAGCAGCTCAATGACAGGGACCCAAGAGACCCAGTACTTC
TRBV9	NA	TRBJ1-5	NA	CASSSGTADQPQHF	TGTGCCAGCAGCTCCGGGACTGCGGATCAGCCCCAGCATTTT
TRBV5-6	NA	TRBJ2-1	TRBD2	CASTRGGARNHYNEQFF	TGTGCCAGCACCCGGGGGGGAGCCAGGAACCACTACAATGAGCAGTTCTTC
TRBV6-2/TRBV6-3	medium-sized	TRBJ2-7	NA	CASSYRDTYEQYF	TGTGCCAGCAGTTACCGGGACACCTACGAGCAGTACTTC
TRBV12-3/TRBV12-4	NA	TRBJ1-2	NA	CASSLDTGYGYTF	TGTGCCAGCAGTCTCGACACCGGCTATGGCTACACCTTC
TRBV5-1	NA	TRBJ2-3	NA	CASSQNTGDTQYF	TGCGCCAGCAGCCAAAACACTGGAGATACGCAGTATTTT
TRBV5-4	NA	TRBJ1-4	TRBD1	CASSQRAQGDEKLFF	TGTGCCAGCAGCCAAAGGGCACAGGGGGATGAAAAACTGTTTTTT
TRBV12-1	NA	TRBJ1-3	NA	CASSSRDGQSGNTIYF	TGTGCCAGCAGCTCCAGGGACGGTCAATCTGGAAACACCATATATTTT
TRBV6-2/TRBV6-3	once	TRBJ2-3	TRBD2	CASSYSGLAGEQDTQYF	TGTGCCAGCAGTTACTCGGGGCTAGCGGGGGAGCAGGATACGCAGTATTTT
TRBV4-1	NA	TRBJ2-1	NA	CASSQPGSSSYNEQFF	TGCGCCAGCAGCCAACCGGGATCTAGCTCCTACAATGAGCAGTTCTTC
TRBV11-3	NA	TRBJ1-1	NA	CASSATEGTEAFF	TGTGCCAGCAGCGCCACAGAGGGGACTGAAGCTTTCTTT
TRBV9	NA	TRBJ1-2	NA	CASSVGGGFYGYTF	TGTGCCAGCAGCGTAGGAGGGGGTTTCTATGGCTACACCTTC
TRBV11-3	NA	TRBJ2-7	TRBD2	CASSLDGTSGTREQYF	TGTGCCAGCAGCTTAGACGGGACTAGCGGGACTCGCGAGCAGTACTTC
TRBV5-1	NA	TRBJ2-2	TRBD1	CASSADRGRPTGELFF	TGCGCCAGCAGCGCTGACAGGGGGCGGCCCACCGGGGAGCTGTTTTTT
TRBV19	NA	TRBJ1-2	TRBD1	CASRFGGTGSRYTF	TGTGCCAGTAGGTTTGGGGGGACAGGGTCTCGCTACACCTTC
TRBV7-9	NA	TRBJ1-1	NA	CASSLEGGTEAFF	TGTGCCAGCAGCTTAGAGGGAGGCACTGAAGCTTTCTTT
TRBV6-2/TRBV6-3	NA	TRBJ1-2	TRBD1	CASSGRDSATLLRGYTF	TGTGCCAGCAGCGGACGGGACAGTGCTACCCTATTAAGGGGCTACACCTTC
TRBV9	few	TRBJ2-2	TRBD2	CASSVFSSGGTGELFF	TGTGCCAGCAGCGTATTTTCTAGCGGGGGCACCGGGGAGCTGTTTTTT
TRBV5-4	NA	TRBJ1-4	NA	CASSLAMGNNEKLFF	TGTGCCAGCAGCTTGGCCATGGGTAATAATGAAAAACTGTTTTTT
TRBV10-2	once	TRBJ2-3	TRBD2	CASSELAGAGEDTQYF	TGCGCCAGCAGTGAGCTAGCGGGAGCAGGTGAAGATACGCAGTATTTT
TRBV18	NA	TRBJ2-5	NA	CASSSGPPEGQETQYF	TGTGCCAGCTCATCGGGGCCTCCGGAGGGCCAAGAGACCCAGTACTTC
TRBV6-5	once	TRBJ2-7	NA	CASRKVQFYEQYF	TGTGCCAGCCGTAAGGTACAGTTTTACGAGCAGTACTTC
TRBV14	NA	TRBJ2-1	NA	CASSHGPSSYNEQFF	TGTGCCAGCAGCCATGGGCCCAGCTCCTACAATGAGCAGTTCTTC
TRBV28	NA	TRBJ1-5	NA	CASSLWDVGQPQHF	TGTGCCAGCAGTTTATGGGACGTGGGTCAGCCCCAGCATTTT
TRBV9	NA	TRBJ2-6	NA	CASSPRGPSGANVLTF	TGTGCCAGCAGCCCGCGGGGCCCCTCTGGGGCCAACGTCCTGACTTTC